The 12 T cell receptor beta chains given below trace back to one sample, sequenced in a study of cytomegalovirus exposure and HLA in healthy donors. PCR was performed using 60 Vbeta and 13 Jbeta primers. Only in-frame clones appear in the TCRdb table, and some are missing; sequencing was by immunoSEQ multiplex PCR. With about 170,000 clones in the sample, the ten largest clones hold about 0.81%. The sequencing input was PBMCs. These receptors were collected from a woman younger than 35 in good health and CMV-seropositive.

Details on this clone: Other DNA sequences in this specimen translate into the identical CDR3. V usage is TRBV4-2 and J usage is TRBJ2-7; D is undetermined. The CDR3 extends over 13 amino acids. CDR1 and CDR2 (germline): LGHNA, YNFKEQ. V lost 0 bases and J 7 bases, leaving 10 bases between the germline ends. CDR3 in DNA: TGTGCCAGCAGCCAAGACGGGTCTGGGGAGCAGTACTTC. Amino acid sequence: CASSQDGSGEQYF.

The chain uses TRBV12-5 and TRBJ2-7, with 11 positions matching TRBD2. The CDR3 is made up of 15 amino acids. The V gene's germline CDR1 is LGHNT and CDR2 FRNRAP. V lost 6 bases and J lost 0; bases outside the gene matches: 4. CDR3 nucleotides: TGTGCTAGTGGACTAGCGGGGGAGAGCTCCTACGAGCAGTACTTC. This sequence encodes CASGLAGESSYEQYF.

V and J are TRBV30 and TRBJ2-5; D unresolved. The J call could be wrong; TRBJ2-7 is a better fit for the DNA end. Germline V CDR1 and CDR2: GTSNPN, SVGIG (reference sequence). The CDR3 covers 12 residues. DNA for the CDR3: TGTGCCTGGACTAGATCGTCCTACGAGCAGTACTTC. It translates to CAWTRSSYEQYF.

This chain links TRBV30 with TRBJ2-7; D is possibly TRBD2 (7 bases). The CDR3 loop spans 12 amino acids. Trimming cost V 4 bases and J 7 bases, with 14 bases left between them. Germline values: CDR1 GTSNPN, CDR2 SVGIG (reference sequence). In DNA form, the CDR3 reads TGTGCCTGGATGGGGGGGCTGAATGAGCAGTACTTC. Protein sequence: CAWMGGLNEQYF.

The V call is TRBV7-9, the J call TRBJ1-5; D is unclear. This CDR3 contains 14 residues. Germline CDR1 reads SEHNR; CDR2 reads FQNEAQ (reference sequence). Trimming left V 5 bases short and J 2 bases short, with 10 bases between. Here the CDR3 DNA reads TGTGCCAGCAGCACCAGTGGGCGCAATCAGCCCCAGCATTTT. This sequence encodes CASSTSGRNQPQHF. The whole variable domain, filled in from reference TRBV7-9 and TRBJ1-5, reads DTGVSQNPRHKITKRGQNVTFRCDPISEHNRLYWYRQTLGQGPEFLTYFQNEAQLEKSRLLSDRFSAERPKGSFSTLEIQRTEQGDSAMYLCASSTSGRNQPQHFGDGTRLSIL.

The chain joins TRBV19 to TRBJ2-7, with 10 nucleotides matching TRBD2. V dropped 7 bases and J dropped 4; count of bases not matched to a gene: 7. The germline V gene has CDR1 LNHDA and CDR2 SQIVND (reference sequence). The length of the CDR3 is 14 residues. The CDR3 DNA reads as TGTGCCAGTACCTTAGCGGGAGGTTCTTACGAGCAGTACTTC. Its translation: CASTLAGGSYEQYF.

The rearrangement joins TRBV30 to TRBJ1-5; D not resolved. The CDR3 runs 13 residues. CDR1 is GTSNPN and CDR2 is SVGIG in the germline V gene (reference sequence). V was pared by 2 bases and J by 4 bases, with 9 bases between. In nucleotides, the CDR3 is TGTGCCTGGAGTAACCGGGGAAATCAGCCCCAGCATTTT. Translation: CAWSNRGNQPQHF.

The chain uses TRBV19 and TRBJ1-2, with TRBD1 identical over 7 bases. CDR1 and CDR2 from the germline V gene are LNHDA and SQIVND (reference sequence). The CDR3 has 14 residues. The V and J ends lost 10 bases and 0 bases, in that order; junction bases with no gene match: 8. The CDR3 DNA reads as TGTGCCATTCAAAGGACAGGCACTAACTATGGCTACACCTTC. Protein product: CAIQRTGTNYGYTF.

This rearrangement joins TRBV7-3 to TRBJ2-5, with a tentative D call TRBD2 (5 bases). With the DNA end fitting TRBJ2-7 better, the J assignment may be wrong. This CDR3 is built from 17 residues. From germline, CDR1 is SGHTA and CDR2 FQGTGA. The DNA of the CDR3 is TGTGCCAGCAGCTTACTTCCAGGACTCCCAAACTCCTACGAGCAGTACTTC. The encoded protein is CASSLLPGLPNSYEQYF.

The genes are TRBV7-6 and TRBJ1-1; 11 nucleotides line up with TRBD1. The CDR3 totals 13 residues. V shed 6 bases and J 5 bases; nucleotides not matched to a gene: 2. Per the germline V gene, CDR1 is SGHVS and CDR2 is FNYEAQ. CDR3 nucleotide sequence: TGTGCCAGCAGTGGGACAGGGGGGACTGAAGCTTTCTTT. Translation: CASSGTGGTEAFF.

The genes are TRBV5-4 and TRBJ2-1, with D uncertain. This CDR3 comprises 12 residues. Germline V CDR1 and CDR2: SGHNT, YYREEE (reference sequence). Between the trimmed V and J ends, which lost 2 bases and 9 bases, there was a span of 9 bases. The CDR3 here is CASSFSVSEQFF. CDR3 nucleotide sequence: TGTGCCAGCAGCTTCTCTGTGAGTGAGCAGTTCTTC.

J is TRBJ2-3 and V is TRBV4-3; TRBD2 is a possible D gene (5 bases). This CDR3 has 14 residues. Germline assignment: CDR1 LGHNA and CDR2 YSLEER. The V end was cut by 5 bases, the J end by 0 bases, with 9 bases between. The DNA for the CDR3 is TGCGCCAGCAGCGGCCGGACTAGCACAGATACGCAGTATTTT. The encoded protein is CASSGRTSTDTQYF.